This T cell receptor beta chain originates from a study of cytomegalovirus exposure and HLA in healthy donors. Use of 60 Vbeta and 13 Jbeta primers characterized the PCR. Authors' processing steps: Unique TCR beta chains totaled approximately 83 million in a later count, with around 12 million of them shared. Using immunoSEQ multiplex PCR, the repertoire was profiled, and TCRdb retains in-frame clones only, with some absent. That table gives V, J and clone size, and the DNA gave D and trimming. The repertoire holds over 150,000 clones, with 76% as singletons. With regard to this clone: Its cognate antigen is unknown.

General study points: Specificity for CMV antigens was confirmed in vitro for a few of the CMV-associated chains. TCR beta V- and J-gene trimming was later associated with a missense DCLRE1C variant.

Sample: PBMCs. This receptor was identified in a man in his fifties or sixties in good health and CMV-seronegative.

CDR3 residues: CASSVAWPNTGELFF. CDR3 coding DNA: TGTGCCAGCAGCGTAGCCTGGCCGAACACCGGGGAGCTGTTTTTT. The rearrangement joins TRBV9 to TRBJ2-2; no firm D call. V was cut by 0 bases and J by 0 bases, with 6 bases left in between. CDR1 is SGDLS, CDR2 YYNGEE, per germline. The CDR3 consists of 15 residues.